This TCR beta chain was retrieved from a study of control samples from healthy donors and cancer patients. Clones were read by immunoSEQ multiplex PCR, and TCRdb kept only the in-frame ones, dropping some. The sample has 150,000 to 200,000 clones; over 80% are singletons. This clone was counted between two and nine times. The CDR3 runs to 14 residues. Germline V CDR1 and CDR2: LNHDA, SQIVND (reference sequence). The germline V and J ends were trimmed by 2 bases and 7 bases, with 12 bases remaining between them. Sample: blood. This TCR came from a man younger than 30 in good health. The chain employs TRBV19 and TRBJ1-5; unclear D gene. The CDR3 DNA sequence: TGTGCCAGTAGTATAAAATTGGACTGGCAGCCCCAGCATTTT. Its protein product is CASSIKLDWQPQHF. Looking up the rest from reference TRBV19 and TRBJ1-5 gives the full variable domain: DGGITQSPKYLFRKEGQNVTLSCEQNLNHDAMYWYRQDPGQGLRLIYYSQIVNDFQKGDIAEGYSVSREKKESFPLTVTSAQKNPTAFYLCASSIKLDWQPQHFGDGTRLSIL.